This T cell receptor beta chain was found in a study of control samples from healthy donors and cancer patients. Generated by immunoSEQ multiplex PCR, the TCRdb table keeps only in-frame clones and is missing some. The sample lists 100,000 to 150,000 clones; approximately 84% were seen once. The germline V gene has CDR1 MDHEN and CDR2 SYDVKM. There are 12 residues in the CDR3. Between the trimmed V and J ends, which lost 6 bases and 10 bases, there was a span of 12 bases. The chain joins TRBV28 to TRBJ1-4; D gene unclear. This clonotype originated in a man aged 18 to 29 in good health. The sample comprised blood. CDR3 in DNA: TGTGCCAGCAGGGACGGGCTCGGAAAACTGTTTTTT. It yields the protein CASRDGLGKLFF.